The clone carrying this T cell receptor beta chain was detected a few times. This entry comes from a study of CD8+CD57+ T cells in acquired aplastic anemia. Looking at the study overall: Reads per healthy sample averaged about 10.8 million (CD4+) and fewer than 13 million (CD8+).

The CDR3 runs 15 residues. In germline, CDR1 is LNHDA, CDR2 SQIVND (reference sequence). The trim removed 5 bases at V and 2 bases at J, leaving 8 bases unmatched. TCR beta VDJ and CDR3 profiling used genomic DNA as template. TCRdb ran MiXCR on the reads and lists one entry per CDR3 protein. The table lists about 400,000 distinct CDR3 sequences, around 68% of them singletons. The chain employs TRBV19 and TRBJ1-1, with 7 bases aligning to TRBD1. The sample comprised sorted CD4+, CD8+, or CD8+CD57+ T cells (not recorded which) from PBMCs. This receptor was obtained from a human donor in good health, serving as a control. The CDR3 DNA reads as TGTGCCAGTAGTCGTACAGGGGATGGAAACACTGAAGCTTTCTTT. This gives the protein CASSRTGDGNTEAFF.